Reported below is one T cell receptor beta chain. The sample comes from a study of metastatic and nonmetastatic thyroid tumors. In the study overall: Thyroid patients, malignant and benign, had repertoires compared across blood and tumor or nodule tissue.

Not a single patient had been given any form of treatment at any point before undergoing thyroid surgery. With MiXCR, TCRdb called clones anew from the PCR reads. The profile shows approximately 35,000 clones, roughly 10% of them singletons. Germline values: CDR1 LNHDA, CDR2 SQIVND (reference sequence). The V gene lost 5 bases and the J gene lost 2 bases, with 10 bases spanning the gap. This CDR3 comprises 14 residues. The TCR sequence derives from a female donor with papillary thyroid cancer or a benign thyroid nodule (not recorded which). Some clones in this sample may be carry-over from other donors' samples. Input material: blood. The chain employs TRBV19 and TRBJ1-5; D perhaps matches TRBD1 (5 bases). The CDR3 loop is CASSGGRGNQPQHF. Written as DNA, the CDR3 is TGTGCCAGTAGTGGGGGGAGGGGCAATCAGCCCCAGCATTTT.